Below, one T cell receptor (beta chain) is given with its context. This clonotype has at least ten counts. Its specific antigen is unknown. There are no base qualities to consult, and no much larger clone falls within one base. The TCR beta CDR3 regions were amplified from RNA transcripts. A first-round RT-PCR of the TCR CDR3 used the HTBI primer set with the Qiagen OneStep RT-PCR kit. A second multiplex PCR round built the libraries, followed by size selection and purification. Sequencing of the libraries was done on an Illumina HiSeq2000 using paired-end 100 bp reads. Turning to the authors' computational methods: SOAPnuke was used to process the raw data, throwing out any read that contained adapters or uncalled bases, had a mean Phred below 15, or lacked an exact constant-primer or identifier match. COPE v1.2.5 was used to merge the high-quality paired reads, and each unique nucleotide sequence was defined as a clonotype. MiTCR v1.1 was used to align the clonotypes against IMGT TRBV, TRBD and TRBJ reference segments. The analysis was restricted to V-J combinations with a frequency above 0.0001, which together covered 99% to 99.2% of the repertoires. The TCS score was defined as F50 (clonal expansion) divided by E x V (chaos), with BLOSUM62-based TCRdist calculated between CDR3 peptides within each V-J. Welch's t-statistics and random forest reduced around 550 V-J features to about 13, which were used in a naive Bayes classifier (R e1071). TCRdb ran its own pipeline on the public reads, namely fastp trimming at Q25 and MiXCR clone calling, and kept in-frame beta chains. All rows with the same CDR3 protein become a single entry with the most common DNA and genes. What appears here as the V and J calls and clone size reflects TCRdb's work, not the paper's. Present in this sample are about 580,000 distinct CDR3 sequences, roughly 13% of which were seen just once. The leading ten clones occupy 5.5% to 7.5% of the sample.

The hyperthyroidism patients were between 18 and 65 years old and newly diagnosed, with a disease duration of less than 2 months. Patients with uncontrolled infections, other autoimmune diseases, pregnancy or lactation were excluded. Diagnoses were based on clinical symptoms, serum thyroxine and TRAb, thyroid ultrasound and orbital computed tomography. Blood from progressor patients was drawn when they were first diagnosed with hyperthyroidism, before any ophthalmopathy symptoms appeared. PBMCs were separated from under 11 ml of fresh peripheral blood using Ficoll-Paque density gradient centrifugation. Progressor patients were defined as those initially diagnosed with Graves' hyperthyroidism in whom ophthalmopathy developed during follow-up. Total RNA was extracted using Trizol reagent, and RNA quality was assessed on an Agilent 2100 Bioanalyzer. This sample was included in a study of T cells in Graves' hyperthyroidism and ophthalmopathy (dated by TCRdb to the late 2010s). With respect to the entire study: Peripheral blood samples were taken at the time of initial diagnosis, prior to any treatment. To identify distinguishing TCR V-J signatures, a discovery cohort of 95 to 100 patients was used, comprising 40 to 45 with Graves' ophthalmopathy and around 57 with stable Graves' hyperthyroidism. The 85 to 100 discovery patients were randomly split 7:3 into training and test sets. Whether ophthalmopathy could be predicted prospectively was tested in an independent validation cohort made up of 18 hyperthyroidism patients plus 17 patients who later progressed to ophthalmopathy. After sampling, hyperthyroidism patients received methimazole starting at 30 mg daily, and ophthalmopathy patients received high-dose intravenous methylprednisolone. TCR Vbeta CDR3 sequencing of 135 peripheral blood samples (over 40 ophthalmopathy, about 74 hyperthyroidism and 17 progressor patients) is reported in the paper. The study also compared thyroid tissue and blood T-cell repertoires from 6 or 7 Graves' hyperthyroidism patients. General conclusions and limits of the study: Sample size was not statistically predetermined, and blinding of investigators to group allocation was not performed. Most expanded thyroid clonotypes (frequency above 0.001) were also found in blood, which suggests that blood repertoires may mirror thyroid immune responses. In cross-validation, a model built on a 13 V-J signature told ophthalmopathy apart from stable hyperthyroidism with approximately 90% sensitivity and around 84% specificity, and in testing the same model reached 80%/75%. During validation, the model predicted progression to ophthalmopathy a median of around 6 months ahead of onset, with approximately 71% sensitivity and roughly 75% specificity.

The material sequenced was blood. This clonotype originated in a woman aged 25 to 39 with Graves' hyperthyroidism that later progressed to Graves' ophthalmopathy.

At the DNA level, the sequence is TGTGCCAGCAGCTTGGTTATAGCGGACAATGAGCAGTTCTTC. Translated, it gives CASSLVIADNEQFF. The chain is assembled from TRBV5-6 and TRBJ2-1, with a tentative D gene TRBD2 over 6 matching bases. From its cysteine to its phenylalanine, the CDR3 spans 14 amino acids. The CDR3 DNA has 42 bases and is translated from base 1. According to the germline V gene, CDR1 reads SGHDT and CDR2 reads YYEEEE. V gives up 0 bases and J gives up 5 bases, and the segment between their germline ends measures 9 bases.